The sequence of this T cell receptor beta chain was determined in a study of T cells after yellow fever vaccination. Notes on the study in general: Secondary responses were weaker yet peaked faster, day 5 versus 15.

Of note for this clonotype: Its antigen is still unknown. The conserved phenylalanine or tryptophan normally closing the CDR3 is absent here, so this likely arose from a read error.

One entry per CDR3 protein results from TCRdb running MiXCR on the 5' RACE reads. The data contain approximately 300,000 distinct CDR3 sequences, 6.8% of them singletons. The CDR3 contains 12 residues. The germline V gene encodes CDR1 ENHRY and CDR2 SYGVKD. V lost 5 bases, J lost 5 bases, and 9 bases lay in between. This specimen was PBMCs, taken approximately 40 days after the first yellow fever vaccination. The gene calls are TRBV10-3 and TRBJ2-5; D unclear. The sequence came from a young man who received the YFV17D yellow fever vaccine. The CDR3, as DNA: TGTGCCATCAGTAACCCTCTGGAGACCCAGTACTCC. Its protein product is CAISNPLETQYS.